This TCR beta chain is from a study of T-cell memory formation after mild COVID-19. For the study at large: Largely donor-specific sequence clusters came from a couple of donors. General study points: Confirmation was lacking for SARS-CoV-2 specificity of second-wave clones that peaked on day 37.

Trimming took off 3 bases at V and 4 bases at J, with 9 bases between the two ends. The CDR3 contains 12 residues. The germline V gene encodes CDR1 SQVTM and CDR2 ANQGSEA. Each CDR3 protein is one row after TCRdb ran MiXCR on the 5' RACE reads. The data show about 62,000 distinct CDR3 sequences, about 9.4% seen once. Worth noting for this clonotype: Its antigen is currently unknown. This may stem from a read error, because a much larger clone lies one nucleotide away.

This TCR derives from a man between 18 and 35 years old who had mild COVID-19 (a few samples of this study predate the infection). Cell type and time point are not known. The specimen was PBMCs or a T cell subset sorted from them (not recorded which). J is TRBJ2-5 and V is TRBV29-1; the D gene is possibly TRBD1 (6 bases). The CDR3 spells CSVDRGPETQYF. In DNA, the CDR3 is TGCAGCGTTGACAGGGGACCAGAGACCCAGTACTTC. Full variable domain (rest looked up from reference TRBV29-1 and TRBJ2-5): SAVISQKPSRDICQRGTSLTIQCQVDSQVTMMFWYRQQPGQSLTLIATANQGSEATYESGFVIDKFPISRPNLTFSTLTVSNMSPEDSSIYLCSVDRGPETQYFGPGTRLLVL.